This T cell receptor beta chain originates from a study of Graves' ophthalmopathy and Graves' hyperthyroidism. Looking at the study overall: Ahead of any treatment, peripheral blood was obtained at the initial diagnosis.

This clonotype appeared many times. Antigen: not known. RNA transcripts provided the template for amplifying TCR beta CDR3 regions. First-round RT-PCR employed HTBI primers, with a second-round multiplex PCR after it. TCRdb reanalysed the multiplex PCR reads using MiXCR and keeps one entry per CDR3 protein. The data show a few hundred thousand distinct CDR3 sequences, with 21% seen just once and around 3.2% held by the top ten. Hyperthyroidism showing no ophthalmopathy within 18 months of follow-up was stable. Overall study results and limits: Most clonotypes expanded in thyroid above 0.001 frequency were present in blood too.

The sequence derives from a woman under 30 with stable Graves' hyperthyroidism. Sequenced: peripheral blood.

The DNA of the CDR3 is TGTGCCGTAGACACCGGGGAGCTGTTTTTT. Protein: CAVDTGELFF. The rearrangement links TRBV7-9 to TRBJ2-2; the D is unclear. CDR3 size: 10 residues. Germline values: CDR1 SEHNR, CDR2 FQNEAQ (reference sequence). The V gene lost 11 bases and the J gene lost 3 bases, with 4 bases spanning the gap.